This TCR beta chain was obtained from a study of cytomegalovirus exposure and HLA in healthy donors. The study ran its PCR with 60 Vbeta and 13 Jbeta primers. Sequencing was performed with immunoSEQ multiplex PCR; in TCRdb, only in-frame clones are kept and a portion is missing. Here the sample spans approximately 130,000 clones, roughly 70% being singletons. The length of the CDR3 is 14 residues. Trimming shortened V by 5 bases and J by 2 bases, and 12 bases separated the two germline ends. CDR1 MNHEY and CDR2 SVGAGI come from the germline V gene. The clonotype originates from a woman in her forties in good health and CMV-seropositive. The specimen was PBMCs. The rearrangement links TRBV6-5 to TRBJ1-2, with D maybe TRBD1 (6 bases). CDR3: CASSRQASNYGYTF. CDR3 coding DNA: TGTGCCAGCAGTCGACAGGCTTCGAACTATGGCTACACCTTC.